The T cell receptor (beta chain) described here comes from a study of lymphopenia after photon versus proton radiotherapy. Study-wide results and caveats: After lymphocyte nadir, photon-treated repertoires showed oligoclonal expansion, especially CD8+ Temra. A bigger post-nadir fall in TCR diversity correlated inversely with survival time in deceased patients. Under photons, naive T cells and diversity fell while effector/memory populations rose.

Clones were sequenced by immunoSEQ multiplex PCR, and TCRdb holds only the in-frame ones, with some missing. The sample records under 70,000 clones, about nine tenths being singletons. In regard to this clone: The antigen remains undetermined.

V was clipped by 0 bases and J by 0 bases, with 12 bases between them. CDR1 LGHNA and CDR2 YSLEER come from the germline V gene. CDR3 length: 16 amino acids. The material was peripheral blood, obtained from a patient treated with photon-based radiotherapy. This rearrangement joins TRBV4-3 to TRBJ2-7; D may be TRBD1 (5 bases). This clonotype originated in a woman between 35 and 50 years old with cholangiocarcinoma. The CDR3 protein is CASSQEWGTLSYEQYF. DNA of the CDR3: TGCGCCAGCAGCCAAGAGTGGGGCACCCTCTCCTACGAGCAGTACTTC.